The 28 T cell receptor beta chains in this list originate from one sample, sequenced in a study of shared clonotypes between healthy human individuals. The assay was immunoSEQ multiplex PCR, and TCRdb's table has in-frame clones only and misses some. Of approximately 1.5 million clones listed, 97% to 99% are singletons. Sequences were obtained from naive CD4+ T cells sorted from blood. As to subset: CD45RA+ positively selected. The receptors here all came from a man in his thirties or forties in good health.

The V and J genes are TRBV9 and TRBJ2-7, with TRBD1 matching 9 bases. V shed 0 bases, J shed 6 bases, and the junction held 10 bases outside the gene matches. The CDR3 has 16 residues. The germline V gene has CDR1 SGDLS and CDR2 YYNGEE. For the CDR3, the DNA is TGTGCCAGCAGCGTAGCTGGGACAGGGACCCTAGGCGAGCAGTACTTC. This sequence encodes CASSVAGTGTLGEQYF.

CDR3 DNA: TGTGCCTGGGGACAGTTAATTAGCACAGATACGCAGTATTTT. Translation gives CAWGQLISTDTQYF. The chain joins TRBV30 to TRBJ2-3; D perhaps matches TRBD1 (6 bases). The CDR3 is made up of 14 amino acids. The germline gives CDR1 GTSNPN, CDR2 SVGIG (reference sequence). Trimming left V 5 bases short and J 0 bases short, with 12 bases between.

The chain combines TRBV9 with TRBJ2-1, with TRBD1 as a possible D gene (6 bases). V gave up 2 bases and J gave up 0 bases, with 18 bases separating them. The CDR3 length is 18 residues. Germline CDR1 SGDLS, CDR2 YYNGEE. The CDR3, as DNA: TGTGCCAGCAGCGTTGACCTAGGGTCGGACAGCTCCTACAATGAGCAGTTCTTC. Translation: CASSVDLGSDSSYNEQFF.

This rearrangement joins TRBV14 to TRBJ2-2, with D hard to call. CDR3 length: 13 residues. Trimming pared 4 bases from V and 6 bases from J, leaving 9 bases between. From germline, CDR1 is SGHDN and CDR2 FVKESK. CDR3 in DNA: TGTGCCAGCAGCCTGAGAATCCCCGGGGAGCTGTTTTTT. This encodes CASSLRIPGELFF.

V gene TRBV18 combines with J gene TRBJ1-1; D remains unclear. This CDR3 contains 16 residues. CDR1 and CDR2 from the germline V gene are KGHSH and LQKENI. Trimming removed 3 bases at V and 2 bases at J, with 16 bases between. The CDR3: CASSPNAQLGNTEAFF. The CDR3, as DNA: TGTGCCAGCTCACCGAACGCACAGTTGGGAAACACTGAAGCTTTCTTT.

This rearrangement joins TRBV28 to TRBJ2-7; 7 nucleotides agree with TRBD1. This CDR3 comprises 16 residues. Germline CDR1 and CDR2: MDHEN and SYDVKM. V lost 5 bases and J lost 3; bases outside the gene matches: 13. Written as DNA, the CDR3 is TGTGCCAGCAGTCGACGAGAGACAGGGATCCACTACGAGCAGTACTTC. The encoded protein is CASSRRETGIHYEQYF. Using reference TRBV28 and TRBJ2-7 for the parts outside the CDR3, the full variable domain is DVKVTQSSRYLVKRTGEKVFLECVQDMDHENMFWYRQDPGLGLRLIYFSYDVKMKEKGDIPEGYSVSREKKERFSLILESASTNQTSMYLCASSRRETGIHYEQYFGPGTRLTVT.

The V call is TRBV5-4, the J call TRBJ2-2; D uncertain. The length of the CDR3 is 16 residues. The germline gives CDR1 SGHNT, CDR2 YYREEE (reference sequence). The V gene lost 5 bases and the J gene lost 5 bases, with 19 bases spanning the gap. CDR3 protein: CASRTTAASGTGELFF. CDR3 bases: TGTGCCAGCAGAACTACAGCTGCCAGTGGAACCGGGGAGCTGTTTTTT.

The count of this clone is one. The rearrangement links TRBV7-9 to TRBJ2-2, with TRBD2 as a possible D gene (6 bases). CDR1 and CDR2 from the germline V gene are SEHNR and FQNEAQ (reference sequence). The CDR3 runs 16 residues. V lost 5 bases and J lost 4, with 17 bases in between. CDR3 protein: CASSMGLAIPTGELFF. In DNA form, the CDR3 reads TGTGCCAGCAGCATGGGACTCGCAATCCCCACCGGGGAGCTGTTTTTT.

The V and J genes are TRBV11-2 and TRBJ2-7; 10 positions match TRBD1. CDR1 and CDR2 (germline): SGHAT, FQNNGV. The CDR3 length is 15 residues. The V gene end was trimmed by 2 bases and the J gene end by 4 bases; junction bases not matched to a gene: 5. CDR3 loop: CASSLTGQGQYEQYF. The CDR3 region has the DNA TGTGCCAGCAGCTTAACGGGACAGGGGCAATACGAGCAGTACTTC.

Here the CDR3 reads CASSPSRGQDEQYF. The CDR3 coding sequence is TGTGCCAGCTCACCTTCGAGGGGACAGGACGAGCAGTACTTC. The rearrangement uses TRBV18 and TRBJ2-7; 8 positions match TRBD1. The germline CDR1 and CDR2 sequences are KGHSH and LQKENI. With V trimmed by 3 bases and J by 5 bases, 6 bases remained unmatched. This CDR3 region has 14 residues.

J is TRBJ2-1 and V is TRBV5-1, with 13 bases lining up with TRBD2. V trimming: 0 bases; J trimming: 7 bases; junction bases outside the gene matches: 10. The V gene's germline CDR1 is SGHRS and CDR2 YFSETQ. The CDR3 runs 18 residues. CDR3 nucleotides: TGCGCCAGCAGCTTGGGTGAGACTAGCGGGAGGCTCGGGAATGAGCAGTTCTTC. This encodes CASSLGETSGRLGNEQFF.

A word on this clone: In the same sample, other DNA sequences code for this CDR3. The chain has TRBV11-2 and TRBJ2-7, with 7 bases lining up with TRBD1. CDR1 SGHAT and CDR2 FQNNGV come from the germline V gene. The CDR3 length is 14 residues. V trimming: 6 bases; J trimming: 0 bases; junction bases outside the gene matches: 5. The CDR3 loop reads CASSLDRVSYEQYF. The CDR3 nucleotides read TGTGCCAGCAGTCTTGACAGGGTCTCCTACGAGCAGTACTTC. The full variable domain, completed using reference TRBV11-2 and TRBJ2-7, is EAGVAQSPRYKIIEKRQSVAFWCNPISGHATLYWYQQILGQGPKLLIQFQNNGVVDDSQLPKDRFSAERLKGVDSTLKIQPAKLEDSAVYLCASSLDRVSYEQYFGPGTRLTVT.

This clone was found once. V and J are TRBV5-4 and TRBJ2-3; 7 bases align to TRBD2. The CDR3 is 15 amino acids. The germline gives CDR1 SGHNT, CDR2 YYREEE (reference sequence). The V gene end was trimmed by 5 bases and the J gene end by 2 bases; junction bases not matched to a gene: 8. As DNA, the CDR3 is TGTGCCAGCAGGGGATCGGCGGGGGACACAGATACGCAGTATTTT. Encoded protein: CASRGSAGDTDTQYF.

This sequence joins TRBV5-1 and TRBJ2-7; weak D call: TRBD2 (5 bases). Germline-derived CDR1 and CDR2 are SGHRS and YFSETQ. This CDR3 spans 14 amino acids. The V and J ends lost 0 bases and 2 bases respectively, with 9 bases between them. As DNA, the CDR3 is TGCGCCAGCAGCTTGGCTCCGGGAACCTACGAGCAGTACTTC. Protein: CASSLAPGTYEQYF.

V usage is TRBV5-1 and J usage is TRBJ1-1, with D possibly being TRBD1 (6 bases). V was clipped by 4 bases and J by 0 bases, with 13 bases between them. Germline V gene lookup returns CDR1 SGHRS and CDR2 YFSETQ. CDR3 length equals 15 residues. The CDR3 is CASSMTGLMNTEAFF. The CDR3 DNA reads TGCGCCAGCAGCATGACAGGCCTCATGAACACTGAAGCTTTCTTT.

This clone was found once. The gene calls are TRBV29-1 and TRBJ2-1; 7 positions match TRBD2. Germline CDR1 is SQVTM and CDR2 is ANQGSEA. Trimming removed 5 bases from V and 6 bases from J; junction bases left unmatched: 4. The CDR3 length is 12 residues. This chain's CDR3 is CSVYGGSNEQFF. DNA for the CDR3: TGCAGCGTTTATGGCGGGAGCAATGAGCAGTTCTTC.

CDR3 sequence: CASSQVLSGSGGRFGELFF. CDR3 bases: TGCGCCAGCAGCCAAGTATTATCCGGGTCAGGGGGTCGATTCGGGGAGCTGTTTTTT. The chain joins TRBV4-1 to TRBJ2-2; TRBD1 matches at 7 bases. After removal of 1 base from V and 7 bases from J, the junction contained 18 bases not matched to a gene. Per the germline V gene, CDR1 is MGHRA and CDR2 is YSYEKL. This CDR3 is 19 amino acids long.

This clone was picked up one time. The CDR3, as DNA: TGTGCCAGCAGCTATCCGGGACAGGGGCTTTATGATACGCAGTATTTT. Its translation: CASSYPGQGLYDTQYF. The gene calls are TRBV5-4 and TRBJ2-3, with 10 bases aligning to TRBD1. Per the germline V gene, CDR1 is SGHNT and CDR2 is YYREEE (reference sequence). Trimming at V came to 3 bases and at J to 6 bases, leaving 10 bases not matched to a gene. This CDR3 is built from 16 residues.

This clone appeared a single time. The V gene is TRBV10-3, the J gene TRBJ1-2; perhaps TRBD1 as D (6 bases). This CDR3 region has 16 residues. The V and J ends lost 10 bases and 3 bases respectively, with 24 bases between them. Germline assignment: CDR1 ENHRY and CDR2 SYGVKD. CDR3 DNA sequence: TGTGCCACCCGAAATTATCGGACAGCAACGTACTATGGCTACACCTTC. This encodes CATRNYRTATYYGYTF.

This chain's CDR3 is CASSQEGTGKKLYPGYTF. CDR3 nucleotides: TGCGCCAGCAGCCAAGAGGGGACAGGGAAGAAACTGTATCCTGGGTACACCTTC. The chain couples TRBV4-1 to TRBJ1-2; 9 nucleotides line up with TRBD1. V was pared by 0 bases and J by 11 bases, with 19 bases of the junction left unmatched. This CDR3 comprises 18 residues. Per the germline V gene, CDR1 is MGHRA and CDR2 is YSYEKL.

The CDR3 loop is CASSLGPGAGGAFF. The CDR3 DNA reads as TGTGCCAGCAGTTTAGGTCCAGGGGCCGGGGGAGCTTTCTTT. The V and J genes are TRBV27 and TRBJ1-1; weak D call: TRBD1 (6 bases). This CDR3 contains 14 residues. V was pared by 2 bases and J by 10 bases, with 17 bases between. From germline, CDR1 is MNHEY and CDR2 SMNVEV (reference sequence).

The chain combines TRBV5-1 with TRBJ2-7; TRBD2 agrees at 9 bases. Germline lookup yields CDR1 SGHRS and CDR2 YFSETQ. V gave up 0 bases and J gave up 3 bases; unmatched junction bases: 4. This CDR3 is built from 15 residues. This chain's CDR3 is CASSLGLAGIYEQYF. The CDR3 nucleotides read TGCGCCAGCAGCTTGGGGCTAGCGGGAATCTACGAGCAGTACTTC.

This chain uses TRBV6-4 with TRBJ1-1; 11 positions agree with TRBD1. Germline V gene data show CDR1 as MRHNA and CDR2 as SNTAGT. V shed 5 bases and J 1 base; nucleotides not matched to a gene: 9. This CDR3 comprises 17 residues. The chain's CDR3 is CASSHPGQGVRNTEAFF. The CDR3 DNA sequence: TGTGCCAGCAGTCACCCGGGACAGGGGGTTAGGAACACTGAAGCTTTCTTT.

As to this clone: This CDR3 is also generated by other DNA sequences in the sample. J is TRBJ2-3 and V is TRBV18; D is undetermined. The V gene's germline CDR1 is KGHSH and CDR2 LQKENI. V was pared by 0 bases and J by 4 bases, with 5 bases between. CDR3 size: 13 residues. The CDR3 bases are TGTGCCAGCTCACCACCAATAGCAGATACGCAGTATTTT. It encodes CASSPPIADTQYF. Full variable domain (remainder filled in from reference TRBV18 and TRBJ2-3): NAGVMQNPRHLVRRRGQEARLRCSPMKGHSHVYWYRQLPEEGLKFMVYLQKENIIDESGMPKERFSAEFPKEGPSILRIQQVVRGDSAAYFCASSPPIADTQYFGPGTRLTVL.

This sequence joins TRBV5-1 and TRBJ2-1, with 16 bases matching TRBD2. CDR1 is SGHRS, CDR2 YFSETQ, per germline. CDR3 size: 17 residues. Unmatched junction bases numbered 9, after V lost 4 bases and J lost 8 bases. CDR3 residues: CASSAGLAGGPGDEQFF. As DNA, the CDR3 is TGCGCCAGCAGCGCGGGACTAGCGGGAGGGCCAGGCGATGAGCAGTTCTTC. Together with reference TRBV5-1 and TRBJ2-1, the CDR3 gives the full variable domain: KAGVTQTPRYLIKTRGQQVTLSCSPISGHRSVSWYQQTPGQGLQFLFEYFSETQRNKGNFPGRFSGRQFSNSRSEMNVSTLELGDSALYLCASSAGLAGGPGDEQFFGPGTRLTVL.

The chain uses TRBV6-1 and TRBJ1-5; 7 nucleotides line up with TRBD1. J was trimmed by 2 bases and V by 7 bases; bases with no gene match: 2. The germline gives CDR1 MNHNS, CDR2 SASEGT. The CDR3 has 13 amino acids. This chain's CDR3 is CASTTGGNQPQHF. The CDR3 DNA follows: TGTGCCAGCACTACAGGGGGCAATCAGCCCCAGCATTTT.

CDR3: CASSYSGIGDYGYTF. CDR3 nucleotides: TGTGCCAGCAGTTACTCAGGGATCGGGGACTATGGCTACACCTTC. J is TRBJ1-2 and V is TRBV6-5; no clear D. Trimming left V 0 bases short and J 3 bases short, with 11 bases between. Germline V gene data show CDR1 as MNHEY and CDR2 as SVGAGI. CDR3 length equals 15 residues.

CDR3 loop: CASSRTVHGGSDTQYF. For the CDR3, the DNA is TGTGCCAGCAGCCGCACCGTGCATGGGGGGAGTGATACGCAGTATTTT. The chain combines TRBV25-1 with TRBJ2-3; maybe TRBD2 (6 bases). The germline V gene has CDR1 MGHDK and CDR2 SYGVNS. There are 16 residues in the CDR3. V was clipped by 6 bases and J by 6 bases, with 22 bases between them. Drawing the rest from reference TRBV25-1 and TRBJ2-3, the complete variable domain is EADIYQTPRYLVIGTGKKITLECSQTMGHDKMYWYQQDPGMELHLIHYSYGVNSTEKGDLSSESTVSRIRTEHFPLTLESARPSHTSQYLCASSRTVHGGSDTQYFGPGTRLTVL.